Described below is a single TCR beta chain sequence and its context. Antigen: not known. The sample comes from a study of human T cells and chemical hapten exposure. This sample's time point: patch test 1, 2 weeks after DPC sensitization. Treatment denoted: therapeutic diphenylcyclopropenone sensitization with weekly scalp DPC. In the authors' methods: Per-sample TCR counts ranged from about 20,000 to 690,600, median roughly 96,000. MiXCR was run by TCRdb on the RACE reads, yielding one entry per CDR3 protein. These V and J calls originate from TCRdb's pipeline instead of the authors' own analysis. This sample has 100,000 or so distinct CDR3 sequences, with about 10% found just once. General observations from the study: DPC sensitization produced no change in TCRs with frequency above 1 in 1000.

With 6 bases clipped from V and 4 bases from J, the junction kept 12 bases outside the gene matches. This CDR3 contains 16 residues. The V gene's germline CDR1 is MNHEY and CDR2 SVGEGT. The sample here was whole blood, taken in connection with sensitization to the hapten diphenylcyclopropenone (DPC). V gene TRBV6-2 or TRBV6-3 combines with J gene TRBJ2-4; 7 nucleotides agree with TRBD1. This clonotype was sampled from a man in his forties with alopecia areata. Some clones in this sample may be carry-over from other donors' samples. The DNA of the CDR3 is TGTGCCAGCAGATACAGGGGCCCGGGCCTTAAAAACATTCAGTACTTC. Translating gives CASRYRGPGLKNIQYF.